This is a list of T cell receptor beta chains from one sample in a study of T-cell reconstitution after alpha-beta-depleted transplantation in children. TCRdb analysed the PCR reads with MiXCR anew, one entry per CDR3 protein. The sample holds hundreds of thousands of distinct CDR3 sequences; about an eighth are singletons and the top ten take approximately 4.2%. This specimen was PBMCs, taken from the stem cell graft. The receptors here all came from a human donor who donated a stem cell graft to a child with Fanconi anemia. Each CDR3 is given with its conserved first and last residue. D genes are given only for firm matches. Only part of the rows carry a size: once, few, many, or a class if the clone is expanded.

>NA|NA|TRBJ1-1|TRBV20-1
CSASGDMNTEAFF
TGCAGTGCTAGTGGGGATATGAACACTGAAGCTTTCTTT
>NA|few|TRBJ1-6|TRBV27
CASSLNWDSPLHF
TGTGCCAGCAGTTTAAACTGGGATTCACCCCTCCACTTT
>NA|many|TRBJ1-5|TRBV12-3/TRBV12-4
CASSLVGSGSNQPQHF
TGTGCCAGCAGTTTAGTAGGGAGTGGGAGCAATCAGCCCCAGCATTTT
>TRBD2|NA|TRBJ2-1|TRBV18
CASCASGVTGEQFF
TGTGCCAGCTGCGCTAGCGGGGTTACTGGTGAGCAGTTCTTC
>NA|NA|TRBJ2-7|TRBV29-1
CSVGSWGDEQYF
TGCAGCGTTGGTTCCTGGGGAGACGAGCAGTACTTC
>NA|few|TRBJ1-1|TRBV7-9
CASSLSGRMMNTEAFF
TGTGCCAGCAGCCTATCGGGACGGATGATGAACACTGAAGCTTTCTTT
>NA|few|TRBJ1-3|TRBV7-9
CASSSTGDSGNTIYF
TGTGCCAGCAGTTCTACAGGCGACTCTGGAAACACCATATATTTT
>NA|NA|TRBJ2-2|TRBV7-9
CASSPGRTTTGELFF
TGTGCCAGCAGCCCAGGGAGGACTACCACCGGGGAGCTGTTTTTT
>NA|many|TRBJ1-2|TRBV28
CASRNPPPFYGYTF
TGTGCCAGCAGAAATCCACCTCCCTTCTATGGCTACACCTTC
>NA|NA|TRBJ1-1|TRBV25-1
CASSDPLGGATEAFF
TGTGCCAGCAGTGATCCACTGGGGGGGGCAACTGAAGCTTTCTTT
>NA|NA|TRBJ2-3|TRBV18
CASSPPPSAVTDTQYF
TGTGCCAGCTCACCCCCCCCCTCCGCAGTCACAGATACGCAGTATTTT
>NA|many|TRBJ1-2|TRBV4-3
CASSRGGNYGYTF
TGCGCCAGCAGCCGGGGCGGGAACTATGGCTACACCTTC
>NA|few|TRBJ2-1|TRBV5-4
CASSSPRGNEQFF
TGTGCCAGCAGCTCGCCGAGGGGCAATGAGCAGTTCTTC
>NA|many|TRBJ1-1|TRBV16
CASSQSNLKAFF
TGTGCCAGCAGCCAATCTAATCTTAAGGCTTTCTTT
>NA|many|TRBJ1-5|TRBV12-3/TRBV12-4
CASSFGQPQHF
TGTGCCAGCAGTTTTGGTCAGCCCCAGCATTTT
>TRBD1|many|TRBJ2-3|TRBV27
CASREYRGSDTQYF
TGTGCCAGCAGAGAGTACAGGGGTTCAGATACGCAGTATTTT
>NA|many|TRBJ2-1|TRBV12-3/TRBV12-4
CASSGITGYNEQFF
TGTGCCAGCAGCGGAATTACAGGTTACAATGAGCAGTTCTTC
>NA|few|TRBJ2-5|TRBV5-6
CASSFQMGETQYF
TGTGCCAGCAGCTTCCAGATGGGGGAGACCCAGTACTTC
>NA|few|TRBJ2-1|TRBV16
CASRQMAGSSYNEQFF
TGTGCCAGCAGACAGATGGCAGGTAGCTCCTACAATGAGCAGTTCTTC
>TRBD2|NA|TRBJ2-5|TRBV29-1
CSVSGGARETQYF
TGCAGCGTTTCCGGGGGGGCTAGAGAGACCCAGTACTTC
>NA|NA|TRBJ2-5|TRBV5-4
CASSVTSMGETQYF
TGTGCCAGCAGCGTAACCTCGATGGGAGAGACCCAGTACTTC
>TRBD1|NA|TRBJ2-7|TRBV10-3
CAISDGTAYYF
TGTGCCATCAGTGACGGGACAGCCTATTACTTC
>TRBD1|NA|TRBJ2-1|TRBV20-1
CSAPNRGTGVIEQFF
TGCAGTGCGCCTAACAGGGGGACAGGGGTCATTGAGCAGTTCTTC
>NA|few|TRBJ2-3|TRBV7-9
CASSSQPGRTDTQYF
TGTGCCAGCAGCTCCCAGCCGGGGCGCACAGATACGCAGTATTTT
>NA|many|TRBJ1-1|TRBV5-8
CASSFRYTEAFF
TGTGCCAGCAGCTTTCGTTACACTGAAGCTTTCTTT
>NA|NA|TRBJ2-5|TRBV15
CATSRVDRWYQETQYF
TGTGCCACCAGCAGAGTCGACAGGTGGTACCAAGAGACCCAGTACTTC
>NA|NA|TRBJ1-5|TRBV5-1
CASSLEGGAGQPQHF
TGCGCCAGCAGCTTGGAAGGTGGGGCAGGGCAGCCCCAGCATTTT
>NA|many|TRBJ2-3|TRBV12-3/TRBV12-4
CASSLANTQYF
TGTGCCAGCAGTTTGGCCAATACGCAGTATTTT
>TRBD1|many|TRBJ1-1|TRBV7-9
CASSSRDRGGAFF
TGTGCCAGCAGTTCCCGGGACAGGGGGGGAGCTTTCTTT
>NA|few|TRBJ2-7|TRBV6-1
CASSWDRTGEQYF
TGTGCCAGCAGCTGGGACCGAACCGGGGAGCAGTACTTC
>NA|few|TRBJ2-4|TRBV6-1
CASGGEGRKNIQYF
TGTGCCAGCGGTGGTGAGGGGCGCAAAAACATTCAGTACTTC
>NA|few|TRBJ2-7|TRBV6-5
CAVSRGYEQYF
TGTGCCGTTTCTCGGGGCTACGAGCAGTACTTC